This TCR beta chain derives from a study of T cells after yellow fever vaccination. Generation of TCR cDNA used 5'RACE template switching (which added a universal primer site and UMIs). Via MiXCR, TCRdb re-called the 5' RACE reads, giving one row per CDR3 protein. The sample lists about 69,000 distinct CDR3 sequences; about 6% were seen once. This clonotype was found many times. The CDR3 contains 17 residues. Per germline, CDR1 SGHRS and CDR2 YFSETQ. With 5 bases removed from V and 2 bases from J, the gap between germline ends came to 17 bases. The sample consisted of CD4+ T cells sorted from PBMCs, taken roughly 14 days after the first yellow fever vaccination. This TCR was sampled from a man younger than 30 who received the YFV17D yellow fever vaccine. The chain employs TRBV5-1 and TRBJ2-6, with D perhaps matching TRBD1 or TRBD2 (5 bases each). The DNA of the CDR3 is TGCGCCAGCAGAGGTGGGACCGCGCCCCCTGGGGCCAACGTCCTGACTTTC. This translates into CASRGGTAPPGANVLTF.